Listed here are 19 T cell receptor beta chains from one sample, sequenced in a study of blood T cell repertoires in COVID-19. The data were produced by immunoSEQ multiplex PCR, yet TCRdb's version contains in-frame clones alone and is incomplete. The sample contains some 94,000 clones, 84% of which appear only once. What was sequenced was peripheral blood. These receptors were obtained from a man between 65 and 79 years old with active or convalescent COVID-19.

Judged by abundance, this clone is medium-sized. CDR3 protein: CASSFGSQGEQFF. CDR3 bases: TGTGCCAGCAGCTTCGGCAGCCAGGGTGAGCAGTTCTTC. The chain couples TRBV5-6 to TRBJ2-1, with D perhaps TRBD1 (5 bases). The CDR3 covers 13 residues. The germline gives CDR1 SGHDT, CDR2 YYEEEE. Trimming cost V 2 bases and J 9 bases, with 12 bases left between them.

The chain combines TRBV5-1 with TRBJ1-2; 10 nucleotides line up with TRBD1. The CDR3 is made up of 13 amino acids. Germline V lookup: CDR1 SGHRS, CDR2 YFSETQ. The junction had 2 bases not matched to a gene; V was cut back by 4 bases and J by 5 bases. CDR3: CASSEGQGYGYTF. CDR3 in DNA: TGCGCCAGCAGCGAGGGACAGGGGTATGGCTACACCTTC.

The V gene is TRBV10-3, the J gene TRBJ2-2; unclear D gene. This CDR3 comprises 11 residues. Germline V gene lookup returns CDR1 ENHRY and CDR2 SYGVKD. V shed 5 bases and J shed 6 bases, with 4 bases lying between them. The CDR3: CAISSSGELFF. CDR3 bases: TGTGCCATCAGTTCTTCCGGGGAGCTGTTTTTT.

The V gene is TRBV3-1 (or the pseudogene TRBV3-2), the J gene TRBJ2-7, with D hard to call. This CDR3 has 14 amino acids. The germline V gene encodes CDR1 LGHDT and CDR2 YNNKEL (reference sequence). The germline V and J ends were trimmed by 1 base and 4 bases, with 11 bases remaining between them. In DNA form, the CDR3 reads TGTGCCAGCAGCCAAGGTATCAGGATTTACGAGCAGTACTTC. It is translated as CASSQGIRIYEQYF.

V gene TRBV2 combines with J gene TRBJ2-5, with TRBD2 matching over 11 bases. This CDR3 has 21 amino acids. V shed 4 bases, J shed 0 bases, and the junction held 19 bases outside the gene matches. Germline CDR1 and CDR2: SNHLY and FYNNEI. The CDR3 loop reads CASSVPAGSLAGGLNQETQYF. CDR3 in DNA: TGTGCCAGCAGTGTGCCCGCTGGATCTCTAGCGGGGGGCCTGAACCAAGAGACCCAGTACTTC.

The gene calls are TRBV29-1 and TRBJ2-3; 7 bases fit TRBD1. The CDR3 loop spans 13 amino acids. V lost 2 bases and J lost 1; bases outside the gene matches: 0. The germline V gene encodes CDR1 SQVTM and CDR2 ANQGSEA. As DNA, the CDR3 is TGCAGCGTTGAAACAGGGGGCACAGATACGCAGTATTTT. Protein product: CSVETGGTDTQYF.

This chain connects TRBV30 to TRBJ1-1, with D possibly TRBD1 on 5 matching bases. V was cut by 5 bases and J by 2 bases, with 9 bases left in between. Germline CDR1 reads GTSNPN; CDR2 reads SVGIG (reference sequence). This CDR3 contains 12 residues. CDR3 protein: CAWGQKNTEAFF. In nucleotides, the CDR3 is TGTGCCTGGGGACAAAAAAACACTGAAGCTTTCTTT.

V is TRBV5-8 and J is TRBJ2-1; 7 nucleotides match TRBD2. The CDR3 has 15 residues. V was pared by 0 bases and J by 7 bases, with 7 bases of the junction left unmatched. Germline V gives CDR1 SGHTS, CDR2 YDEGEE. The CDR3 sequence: CASSLGLASVNEQFF. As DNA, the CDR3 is TGTGCCAGCAGCTTGGGACTAGCATCTGTGAATGAGCAGTTCTTC. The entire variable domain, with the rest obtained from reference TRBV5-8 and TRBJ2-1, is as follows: EAGVTQSPTHLIKTRGQQATLRCSPISGHTSVYWYQQALGLGLQFLLWYDEGEERNRGNFPPRFSGRQFPNYSSELNVNALELEDSALYLCASSLGLASVNEQFFGPGTRLTVL.

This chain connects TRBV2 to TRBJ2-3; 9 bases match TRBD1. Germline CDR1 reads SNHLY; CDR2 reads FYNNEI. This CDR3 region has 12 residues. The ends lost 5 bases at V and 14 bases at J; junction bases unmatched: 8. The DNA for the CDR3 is TGTGCCAGCAGTTACCGGGACAGGGCCTCGTATTTT. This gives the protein CASSYRDRASYF. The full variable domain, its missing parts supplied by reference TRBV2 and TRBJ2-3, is EPEVTQTPSHQVTQMGQEVILRCVPISNHLYFYWYRQILGQKVEFLVSFYNNEISEKSEIFDDQFSVERPDGSNFTLKIRSTKLEDSAMYFCASSYRDRASYFGPGTRLTVL.

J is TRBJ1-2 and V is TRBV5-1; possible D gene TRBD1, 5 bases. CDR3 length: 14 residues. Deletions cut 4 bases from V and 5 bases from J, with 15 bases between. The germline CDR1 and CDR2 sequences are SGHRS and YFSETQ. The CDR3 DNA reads TGCGCCAGCAGCCCGGACATTGGGGGGTATGGCTACACCTTC. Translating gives CASSPDIGGYGYTF.

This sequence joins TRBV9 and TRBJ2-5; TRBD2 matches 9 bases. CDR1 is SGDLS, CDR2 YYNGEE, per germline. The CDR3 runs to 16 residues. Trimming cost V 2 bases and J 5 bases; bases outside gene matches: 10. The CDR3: CASSVRERGARETQYF. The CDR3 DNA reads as TGTGCCAGCAGCGTGAGGGAGCGGGGGGCCCGGGAGACCCAGTACTTC.

The CDR3 DNA reads TGTGCCAGTAGAACCGGACAGGGAGGCAATCAGCCCCAGCATTTT. Protein sequence: CASRTGQGGNQPQHF. The V and J genes are TRBV19 and TRBJ1-5; 8 bases agree with TRBD1. Germline V gives CDR1 LNHDA, CDR2 SQIVND (reference sequence). The CDR3 runs to 15 residues. The junction had 6 bases not matched to a gene; V was cut back by 6 bases and J by 2 bases.

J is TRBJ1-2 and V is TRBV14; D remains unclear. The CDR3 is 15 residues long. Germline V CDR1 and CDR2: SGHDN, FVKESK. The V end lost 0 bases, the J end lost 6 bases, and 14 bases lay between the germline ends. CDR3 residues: CASSQDLRGRDGYTF. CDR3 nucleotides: TGTGCCAGCAGCCAAGATCTGCGGGGTCGCGATGGCTACACCTTC.

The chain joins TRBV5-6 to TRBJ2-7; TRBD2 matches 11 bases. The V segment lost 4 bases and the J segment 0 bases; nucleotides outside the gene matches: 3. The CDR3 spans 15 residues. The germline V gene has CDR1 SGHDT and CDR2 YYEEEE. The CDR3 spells CASSILAGDSYEQYF. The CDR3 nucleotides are TGTGCCAGCAGCATACTAGCGGGGGACTCCTACGAGCAGTACTTC.

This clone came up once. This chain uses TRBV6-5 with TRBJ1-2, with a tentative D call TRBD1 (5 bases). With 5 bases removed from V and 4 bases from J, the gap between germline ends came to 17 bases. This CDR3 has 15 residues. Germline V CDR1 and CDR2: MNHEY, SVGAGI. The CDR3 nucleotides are TGTGCCAGCAGTACAACCCGACAGCTGAGCTATGGCTACACCTTC. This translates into CASSTTRQLSYGYTF.

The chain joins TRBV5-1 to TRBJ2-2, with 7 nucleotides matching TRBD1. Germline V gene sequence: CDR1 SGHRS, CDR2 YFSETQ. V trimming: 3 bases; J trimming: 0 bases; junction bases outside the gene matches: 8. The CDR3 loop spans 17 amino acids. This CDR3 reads CASSYLSGTANTGELFF. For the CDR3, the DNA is TGCGCCAGCAGCTACCTGTCCGGGACAGCGAACACCGGGGAGCTGTTTTTT.

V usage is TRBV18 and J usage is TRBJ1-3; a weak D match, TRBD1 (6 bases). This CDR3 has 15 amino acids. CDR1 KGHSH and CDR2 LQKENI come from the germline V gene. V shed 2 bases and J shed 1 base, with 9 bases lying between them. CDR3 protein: CASSPGRGSGNTIYF. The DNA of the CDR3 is TGTGCCAGCTCACCAGGCAGGGGTTCTGGAAACACCATATATTTT.

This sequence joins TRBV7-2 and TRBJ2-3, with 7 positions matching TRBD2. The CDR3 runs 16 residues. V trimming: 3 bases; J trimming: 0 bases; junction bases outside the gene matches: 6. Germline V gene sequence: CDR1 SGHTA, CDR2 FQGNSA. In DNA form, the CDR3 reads TGTGCCAGCAGCTTGATGAGGCGGGGGAGCACAGATACGCAGTATTTT. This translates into CASSLMRRGSTDTQYF. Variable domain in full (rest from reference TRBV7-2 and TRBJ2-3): GAGVSQSPSNKVTEKGKDVELRCDPISGHTALYWYRQSLGQGLEFLIYFQGNSAPDKSGLPSDRFSAERTGGSVSTLTIQRTQQEDSAVYLCASSLMRRGSTDTQYFGPGTRLTVL.

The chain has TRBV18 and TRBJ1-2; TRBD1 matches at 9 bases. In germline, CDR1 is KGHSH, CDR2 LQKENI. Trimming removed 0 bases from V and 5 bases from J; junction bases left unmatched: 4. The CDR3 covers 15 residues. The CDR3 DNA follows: TGTGCCAGCTCACCACCGGACAGGGGTTTATATGGCTACACCTTC. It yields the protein CASSPPDRGLYGYTF.